This T cell receptor beta chain derives from a study of OX40 agonist ivuxolimab in advanced cancers. Trimming cost V 6 bases and J 2 bases, with 11 bases left between them. The CDR3 is made up of 13 amino acids. The germline V gene encodes CDR1 SQVTM and CDR2 ANQGSEA. Clones were sequenced by immunoSEQ multiplex PCR, and TCRdb holds only the in-frame ones, with some missing. This repertoire shows fewer than 90,000 clones, about 88% found once; its top ten account for approximately 7.7%. The TCR was taken from an adult with an advanced solid tumor such as melanoma, head and neck, liver or kidney cancer. This specimen was CD4+ or CD8+ T cells sorted from blood, taken in a trial of the OX40 agonist ivuxolimab. J is TRBJ1-3 and V is TRBV29-1, with D possibly TRBD1 on 6 matching bases. The CDR3 DNA is TGCAGCGTGATACAGGGACCTGGAAACACCATATATTTT. Its protein product is CSVIQGPGNTIYF.